This entry concerns a single T cell receptor (beta chain). This clone appeared a single time. No antigen is known for it. No much larger clone is present one base from it, and per-base qualities are unavailable. These data originate in a study of T cell responses to AZD1222 COVID-19 vaccine (dated by TCRdb to about 2021). The study in broad terms: AZD1222 recipients given second doses at about 4 weeks or at about 12 weeks were pooled, since spike-specific TCR depth and breadth were not found to differ between the two schedules. TCR sequencing covered over 230 trial participants: around 210 given two doses of AZD1222 and 26 given two doses of MenACWY control vaccine. Enrollment into the trials was organized by age into subgroups of 18-55, 56-69 and 70-plus years, and those subgroups contained about 160, 30 and 59 TCR-sequenced participants, respectively.

This specimen's time point label, per the study, means: baseline before first vaccination. Vaccinee samples came from UK trials COV001 and COV002, including a single-blind randomized controlled phase 2/3 trial of AZD1222 (ChAdOx1 nCoV-19) in healthy adults. For TCRbeta chain sequencing, PBMC samples were collected from trial participants at day 0 and at day 28 after the second dose. Overall study results and their limits: CD4 TCRs associated with the vaccine covered the entire spike protein, and the dominant responses were in regions 160-218 and 743-854. Because no samples from the day 14 peak response were available, repertoires could be characterized only after the peak T cell response. Nearly half of unique spike-specific TCRs reportedly recognized epitopes outside regions mutated in the B.1.351 and B.1.1.7 variants. The 56-69-year group was small, and its depth increase did not reach significance, likely because of low power. Most participants were white British and females outnumbered males, and the authors suggested that clonal diversity may have been underestimated. Only a handful of AZD1222 recipients were SARS-CoV-2 seropositive at baseline, limiting conclusions about previously exposed vaccinees. Spike-specific TCR breadth and depth rose significantly after two AZD1222 doses compared with day 0 and with MenACWY recipients.

The V end loses 6 bases and the J end loses 0 bases, and a stretch of 12 bases separates them. The CDR3 runs 15 residues from the cysteine to the phenylalanine. Here the CDR3 DNA is all that survives: 45 bases in frame from base 1. From the germline V gene, CDR1 is MDHEN and CDR2 is SYDVKM. The CDR3 regions of human TCRbeta chains were analyzed by immunosequencing. In the source study's methods: Repertoire TCRs were checked for matches against a reference library of SARS-CoV-2-specific TCRs that had been generated using the MIRA antigen-specificity platform. Breadth meant the fraction of unique TCRs that were SARS-CoV-2-associated, whereas depth meant the fraction of total T cells that were SARS-CoV-2-associated. Using the MIRA data, every spike-specific TCR was mapped to the spike region that the TCR reacted to and assigned to either a CD4 or a CD8 class. Log10-transformed breadth and depth values were compared by one-way ANOVA with Sidak's multiple comparisons tests. TCRdb carries this immuneACCESS record with in-frame sequences only. Its versions omit some clonotypes, under half of them owing to an unresolved V gene in the studies checked, with the rest unexplained. V, J and clone size reflect that table, while D and trimming were determined from the DNA. The sample table lists 100,000 to 150,000 clones, more than 80% of them with a count of one. The ten top clones hold more than 4% of the sample.

The rearrangement joined TRBV28 to TRBJ1-5, with no reliable assignment of the D segment. This sequence was found in an adult in good health. The sequences come from peripheral blood, collected on day 0 of AZD1222 vaccination. The DNA reads TGTGCCAGCAGCCCCGGGTCTTATAGCAATCAGCCCCAGCATTTT. Its product reads: CASSPGSYSNQPQHF.